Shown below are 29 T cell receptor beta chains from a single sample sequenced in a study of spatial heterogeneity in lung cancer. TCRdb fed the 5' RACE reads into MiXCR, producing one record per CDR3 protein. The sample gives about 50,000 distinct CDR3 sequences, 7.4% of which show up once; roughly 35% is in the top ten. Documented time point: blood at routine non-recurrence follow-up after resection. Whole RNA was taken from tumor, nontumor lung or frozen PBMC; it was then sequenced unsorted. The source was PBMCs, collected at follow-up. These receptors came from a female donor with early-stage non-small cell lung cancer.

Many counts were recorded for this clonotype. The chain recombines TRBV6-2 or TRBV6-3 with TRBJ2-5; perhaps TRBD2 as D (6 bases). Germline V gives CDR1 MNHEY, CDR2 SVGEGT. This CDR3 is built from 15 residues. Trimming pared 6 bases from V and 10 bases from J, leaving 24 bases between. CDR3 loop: CASRPSGLATKNQYF. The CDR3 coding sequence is TGTGCCAGCAGACCCTCGGGACTCGCTACGAAGAACCAGTACTTC.

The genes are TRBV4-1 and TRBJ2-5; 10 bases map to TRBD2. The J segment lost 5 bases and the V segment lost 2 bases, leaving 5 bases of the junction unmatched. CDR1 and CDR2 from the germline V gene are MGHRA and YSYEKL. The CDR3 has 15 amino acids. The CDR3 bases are TGCGCCAGCAGCCAATTTACTAGCGGGGAGGAGACCCAGTACTTC. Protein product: CASSQFTSGEETQYF.

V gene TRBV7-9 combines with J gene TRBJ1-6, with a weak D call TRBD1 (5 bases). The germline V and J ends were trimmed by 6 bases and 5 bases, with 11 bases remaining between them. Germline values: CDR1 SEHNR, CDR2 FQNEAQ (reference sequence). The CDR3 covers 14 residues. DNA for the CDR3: TGTGCCAGCAGTTTACAGGATAATAATTCACCCCTCCACTTT. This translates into CASSLQDNNSPLHF.

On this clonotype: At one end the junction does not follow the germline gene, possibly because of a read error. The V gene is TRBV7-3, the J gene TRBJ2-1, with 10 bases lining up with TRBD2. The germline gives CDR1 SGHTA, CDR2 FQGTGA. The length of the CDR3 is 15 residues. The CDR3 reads CSSSPGTSAYNEQFF. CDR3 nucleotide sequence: TGTTCCAGCTCCCCCGGGACTAGCGCCTACAATGAGCAGTTCTTC.

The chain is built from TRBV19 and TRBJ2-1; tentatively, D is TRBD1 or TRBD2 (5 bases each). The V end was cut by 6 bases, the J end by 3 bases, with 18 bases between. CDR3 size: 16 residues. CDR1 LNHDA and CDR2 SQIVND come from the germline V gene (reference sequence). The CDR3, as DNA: TGTGCCAGTAGCCCCGGGACCTCTCTCGGCTACAATGAGCAGTTCTTC. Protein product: CASSPGTSLGYNEQFF.

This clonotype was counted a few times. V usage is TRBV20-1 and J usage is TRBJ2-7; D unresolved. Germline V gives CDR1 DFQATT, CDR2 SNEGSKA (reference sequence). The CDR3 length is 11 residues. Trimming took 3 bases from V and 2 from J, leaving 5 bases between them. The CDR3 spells CSARTPYEQYF. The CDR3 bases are TGCAGTGCTAGGACCCCCTACGAGCAGTACTTC.

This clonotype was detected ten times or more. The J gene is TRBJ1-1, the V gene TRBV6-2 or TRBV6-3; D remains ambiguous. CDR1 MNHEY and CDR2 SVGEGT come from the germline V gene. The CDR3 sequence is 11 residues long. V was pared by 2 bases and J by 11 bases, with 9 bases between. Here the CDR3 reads CASSYGSLAFF. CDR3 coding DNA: TGTGCCAGCAGTTACGGGTCATTGGCTTTCTTT.

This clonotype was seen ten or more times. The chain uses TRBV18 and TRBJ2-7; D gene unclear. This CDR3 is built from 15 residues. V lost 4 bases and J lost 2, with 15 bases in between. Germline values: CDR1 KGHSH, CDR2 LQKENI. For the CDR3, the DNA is TGTGCCAGCTCACTCATTCCCCCTCCCACCTACGAGCAGTACTTC. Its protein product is CASSLIPPPTYEQYF. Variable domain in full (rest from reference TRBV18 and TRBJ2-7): NAGVMQNPRHLVRRRGQEARLRCSPMKGHSHVYWYRQLPEEGLKFMVYLQKENIIDESGMPKERFSAEFPKEGPSILRIQQVVRGDSAAYFCASSLIPPPTYEQYFGPGTRLTVT.

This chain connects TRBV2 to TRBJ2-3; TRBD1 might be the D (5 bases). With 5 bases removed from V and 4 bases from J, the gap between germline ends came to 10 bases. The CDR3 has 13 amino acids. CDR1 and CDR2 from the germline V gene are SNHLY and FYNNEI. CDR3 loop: CASSPGIPDTQYF. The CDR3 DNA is TGTGCCAGCAGTCCAGGGATCCCAGATACGCAGTATTTT.

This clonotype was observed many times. CDR3 protein: CASGPIGQVKETQYF. The CDR3 nucleotides read TGTGCTAGTGGTCCAATCGGACAGGTAAAAGAGACCCAGTACTTC. The genes are TRBV12-5 and TRBJ2-5; 7 bases align to TRBD1. After removal of 5 bases from V and 3 bases from J, the junction contained 9 bases not matched to a gene. The CDR3 is made up of 15 amino acids. CDR1 and CDR2 from the germline V gene are LGHNT and FRNRAP.

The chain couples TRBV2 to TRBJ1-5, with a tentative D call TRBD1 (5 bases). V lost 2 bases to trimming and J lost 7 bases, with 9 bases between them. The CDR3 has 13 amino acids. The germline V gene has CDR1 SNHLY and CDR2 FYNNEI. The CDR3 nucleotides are TGTGCCAGCAGTGAAAGGGGAGGCCAGCCCCAGCATTTT. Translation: CASSERGGQPQHF.

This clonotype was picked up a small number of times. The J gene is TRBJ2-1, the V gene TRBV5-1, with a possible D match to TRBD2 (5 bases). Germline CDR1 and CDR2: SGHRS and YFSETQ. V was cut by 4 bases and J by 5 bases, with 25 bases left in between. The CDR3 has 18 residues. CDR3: CASSDPHRADLGDNEQFF. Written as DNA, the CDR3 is TGCGCCAGCAGCGACCCTCATAGGGCTGATTTGGGAGACAATGAGCAGTTCTTC. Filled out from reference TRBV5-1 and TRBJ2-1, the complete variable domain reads KAGVTQTPRYLIKTRGQQVTLSCSPISGHRSVSWYQQTPGQGLQFLFEYFSETQRNKGNFPGRFSGRQFSNSRSEMNVSTLELGDSALYLCASSDPHRADLGDNEQFFGPGTRLTVL.

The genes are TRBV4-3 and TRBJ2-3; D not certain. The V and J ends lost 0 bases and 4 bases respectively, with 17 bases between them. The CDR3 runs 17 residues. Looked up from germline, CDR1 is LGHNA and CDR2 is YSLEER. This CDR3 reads CASSQDPARGWADTQYF. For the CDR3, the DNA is TGCGCCAGCAGCCAAGATCCGGCCAGAGGATGGGCAGATACGCAGTATTTT.

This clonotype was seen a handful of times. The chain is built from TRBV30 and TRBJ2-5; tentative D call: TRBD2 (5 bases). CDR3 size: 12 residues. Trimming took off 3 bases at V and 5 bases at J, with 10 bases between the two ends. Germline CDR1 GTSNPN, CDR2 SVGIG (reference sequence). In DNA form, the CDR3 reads TGTGCCTGGAGCCGGGGTATGGAGACCCAGTACTTC. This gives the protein CAWSRGMETQYF.

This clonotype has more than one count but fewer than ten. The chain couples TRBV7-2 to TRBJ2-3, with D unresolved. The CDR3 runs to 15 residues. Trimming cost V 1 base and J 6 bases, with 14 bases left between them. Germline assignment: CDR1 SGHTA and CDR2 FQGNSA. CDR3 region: CASSLVWRPRDTQYF. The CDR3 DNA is TGTGCCAGCAGCTTAGTTTGGCGGCCCCGGGATACGCAGTATTTT.

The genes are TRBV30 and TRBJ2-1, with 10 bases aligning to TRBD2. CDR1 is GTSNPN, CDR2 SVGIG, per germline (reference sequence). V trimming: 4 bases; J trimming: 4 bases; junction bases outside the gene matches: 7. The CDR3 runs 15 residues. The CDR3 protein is CAWIRTSGHYNEQFF. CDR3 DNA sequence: TGTGCCTGGATCAGGACTAGCGGACATTACAATGAGCAGTTCTTC.

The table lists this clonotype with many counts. CDR3 sequence: CASSFGRSFRDEQYF. CDR3 DNA sequence: TGTGCCAGCAGCTTTGGCAGATCCTTTCGTGACGAGCAGTACTTC. The chain is built from TRBV7-9 and TRBJ2-7; D gene uncertain. Trimming took off 3 bases at V and 5 bases at J, with 17 bases between the two ends. The CDR3 length is 15 residues. The germline V gene encodes CDR1 SEHNR and CDR2 FQNEAQ (reference sequence).

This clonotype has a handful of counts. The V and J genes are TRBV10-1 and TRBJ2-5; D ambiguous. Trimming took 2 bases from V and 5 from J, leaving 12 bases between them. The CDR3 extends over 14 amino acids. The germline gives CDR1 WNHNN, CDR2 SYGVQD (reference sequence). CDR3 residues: CASSENPSRETQYF. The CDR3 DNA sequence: TGCGCCAGCAGTGAGAACCCTAGTCGGGAGACCCAGTACTTC.

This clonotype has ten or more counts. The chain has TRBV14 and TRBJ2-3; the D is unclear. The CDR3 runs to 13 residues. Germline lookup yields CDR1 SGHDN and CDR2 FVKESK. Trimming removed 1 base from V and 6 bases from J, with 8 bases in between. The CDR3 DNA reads TGTGCCAGCAGCCAAGGCCTAGGGGATACGCAGTATTTT. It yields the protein CASSQGLGDTQYF. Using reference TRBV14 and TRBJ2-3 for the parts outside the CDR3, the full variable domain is EAGVTQFPSHSVIEKGQTVTLRCDPISGHDNLYWYRRVMGKEIKFLLHFVKESKQDESGMPNNRFLAERTGGTYSTLKVQPAELEDSGVYFCASSQGLGDTQYFGPGTRLTVL.

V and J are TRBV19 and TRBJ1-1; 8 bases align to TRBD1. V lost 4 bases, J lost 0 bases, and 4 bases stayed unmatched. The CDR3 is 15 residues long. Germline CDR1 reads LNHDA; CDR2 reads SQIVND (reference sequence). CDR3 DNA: TGTGCCAGTAGTAACAGGGGGAGAGTGAACACTGAAGCTTTCTTT. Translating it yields CASSNRGRVNTEAFF.

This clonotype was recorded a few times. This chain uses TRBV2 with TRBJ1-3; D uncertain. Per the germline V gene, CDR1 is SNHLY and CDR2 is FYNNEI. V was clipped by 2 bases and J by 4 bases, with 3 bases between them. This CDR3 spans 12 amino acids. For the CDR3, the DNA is TGTGCCAGCAGTGAACGGGGAAACACCATATATTTT. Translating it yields CASSERGNTIYF.

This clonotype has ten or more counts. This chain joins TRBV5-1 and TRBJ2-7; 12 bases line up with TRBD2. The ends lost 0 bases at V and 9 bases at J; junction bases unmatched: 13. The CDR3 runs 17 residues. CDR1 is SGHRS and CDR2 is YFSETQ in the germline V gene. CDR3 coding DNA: TGCGCCAGCAGCTTGGTCCTAGCGGGGGGGCCATCAACTTTGCAGTACTTC. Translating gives CASSLVLAGGPSTLQYF.

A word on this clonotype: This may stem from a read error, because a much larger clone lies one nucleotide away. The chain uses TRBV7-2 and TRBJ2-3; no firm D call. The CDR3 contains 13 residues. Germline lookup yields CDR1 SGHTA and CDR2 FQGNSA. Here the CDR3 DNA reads TGTGCCGGCAGCTTAGGTTTCACAGATACGCAGTATTTT. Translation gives CAGSLGFTDTQYF. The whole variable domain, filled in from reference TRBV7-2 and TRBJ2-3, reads GAGVSQSPSNKVTEKGKDVELRCDPISGHTALYWYRQSLGQGLEFLIYFQGNSAPDKSGLPSDRFSAERTGGSVSTLTIQRTQQEDSAVYLCAGSLGFTDTQYFGPGTRLTVL.

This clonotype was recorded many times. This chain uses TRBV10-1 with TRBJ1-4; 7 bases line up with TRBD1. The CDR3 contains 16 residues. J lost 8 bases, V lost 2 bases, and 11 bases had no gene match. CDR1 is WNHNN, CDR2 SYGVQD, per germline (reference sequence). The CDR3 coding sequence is TGCGCCAGCAGTGAGAAACCAGGGGGGGCTGGGGAAAAACTGTTTTTT. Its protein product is CASSEKPGGAGEKLFF.

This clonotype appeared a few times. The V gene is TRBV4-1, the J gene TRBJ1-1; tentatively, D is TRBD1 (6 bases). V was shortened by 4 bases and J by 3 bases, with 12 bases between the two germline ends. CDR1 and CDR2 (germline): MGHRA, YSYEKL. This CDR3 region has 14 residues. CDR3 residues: CASSRGGHDTEAFF. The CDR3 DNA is TGCGCCAGCAGCCGCGGGGGGCATGACACTGAAGCTTTCTTT.

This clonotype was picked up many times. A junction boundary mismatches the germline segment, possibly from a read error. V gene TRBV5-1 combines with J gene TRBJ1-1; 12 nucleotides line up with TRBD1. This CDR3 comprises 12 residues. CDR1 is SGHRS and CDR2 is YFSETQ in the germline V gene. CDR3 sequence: CASSPGTGGRQF. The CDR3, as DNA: TGCGCCAGCAGCCCCGGGACAGGGGGCCGCCAGTTT.

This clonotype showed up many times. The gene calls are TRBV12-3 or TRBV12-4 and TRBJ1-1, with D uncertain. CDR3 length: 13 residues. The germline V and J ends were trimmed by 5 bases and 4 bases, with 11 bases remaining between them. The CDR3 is CASSLGSPTEAFF. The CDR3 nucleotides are TGTGCCAGCAGTCTGGGGTCTCCCACTGAAGCTTTCTTT.

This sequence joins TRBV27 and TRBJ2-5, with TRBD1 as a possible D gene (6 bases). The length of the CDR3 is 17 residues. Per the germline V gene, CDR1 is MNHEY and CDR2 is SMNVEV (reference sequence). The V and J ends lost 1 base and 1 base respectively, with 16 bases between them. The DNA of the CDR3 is TGTGCCAGCAGTTTATGGGGCACGAGACAGGCCCAAGAGACCCAGTACTTC. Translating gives CASSLWGTRQAQETQYF.

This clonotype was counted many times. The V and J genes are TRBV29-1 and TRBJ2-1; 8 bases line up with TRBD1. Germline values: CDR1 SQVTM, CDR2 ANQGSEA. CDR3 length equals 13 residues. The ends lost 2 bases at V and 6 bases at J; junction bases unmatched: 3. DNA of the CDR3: TGCAGCGTTGAAATGGACAGGGTCAATGAGCAGTTCTTC. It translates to CSVEMDRVNEQFF.